A single sample gave rise to the 21 T cell receptor beta chains below, sequenced in a study of human T cells and chemical hapten exposure. Described time point: patch test 3, about 24 weeks after DPC sensitization. Treatment of the sample: therapeutic diphenylcyclopropenone sensitization with weekly scalp DPC. Each CDR3 protein is one row after TCRdb ran MiXCR on the RACE reads. The sample lists some 71,000 distinct CDR3 sequences, 11% occurring once. Sequenced here: whole blood, sampled in connection with sensitization to the hapten diphenylcyclopropenone (DPC). The receptor source for this set is a woman in her 50s with alopecia areata. Some clones in this sample may be carry-over from other donors' samples.

The DNA for the CDR3 is TGTGCCAGCAGCCGGTTAACGGGGGGCACAGATACGCAGTATTTT. Protein: CASSRLTGGTDTQYF. The chain joins TRBV6-5 to TRBJ2-3; tentative D call: TRBD2 (6 bases). This CDR3 comprises 15 residues. V lost 6 bases and J 1 base, leaving 14 bases between the germline ends. CDR1 MNHEY and CDR2 SVGAGI come from the germline V gene.

The sample holds a few counts of this clonotype. Here the CDR3 reads CATSRGQGARKDEQFF. For the CDR3, the DNA is TGTGCCACCAGCAGAGGACAGGGGGCGAGGAAAGATGAGCAGTTCTTC. V usage is TRBV15 and J usage is TRBJ2-1; 10 bases are shared with TRBD1. Trimming took 1 base from V and 8 from J; bases not matched to a gene: 8. The CDR3 length is 16 residues. Germline values: CDR1 LNHNV, CDR2 YYDKDF (reference sequence).

This clonotype was counted at least ten times. This chain joins TRBV20-1 and TRBJ2-1; perhaps TRBD2 as D (6 bases). V lost 2 bases and J lost 8, with 10 bases in between. CDR3 length: 12 residues. Germline V gene sequence: CDR1 DFQATT, CDR2 SNEGSKA (reference sequence). Here the CDR3 DNA reads TGCAGTGCTAGAAAACTAGCAGATGAGCAGTTCTTC. Its protein is CSARKLADEQFF.

This clonotype was counted ten times or more. The V gene is TRBV2, the J gene TRBJ2-5, with 8 bases identical to TRBD1. This CDR3 is 14 amino acids long. Germline V lookup: CDR1 SNHLY, CDR2 FYNNEI. The ends lost 7 bases at V and 0 bases at J; junction bases unmatched: 4. For the CDR3, the DNA is TGTGCCAGCATGTGGACAGGGTACCAAGAGACCCAGTACTTC. Translation gives CASMWTGYQETQYF.

The chain has TRBV28 and TRBJ1-1; 7 bases agree with TRBD1. The V gene's germline CDR1 is MDHEN and CDR2 SYDVKM. After removal of 4 bases from V and 10 bases from J, the junction contained 6 bases not matched to a gene. There are 12 residues in the CDR3. The CDR3 nucleotides read TGTGCCAGCAGTTCGGGACAGCCGAGAGCTTTCTTT. Protein sequence: CASSSGQPRAFF.

The CDR3 DNA is TGTGCCAGCAGCTTGTCGTCAGTAGCGGTGTATGGCATTCAGTACTTC. This translates into CASSLSSVAVYGIQYF. This chain links TRBV5-6 with TRBJ2-4; D possibly corresponds to TRBD2 (6 bases). This CDR3 comprises 16 residues. CDR1 and CDR2 (germline): SGHDT, YYEEEE. V was shortened by 1 base and J by 9 bases, with 20 bases between the two germline ends. Drawing the rest from reference TRBV5-6 and TRBJ2-4, the complete variable domain is DAGVTQSPTHLIKTRGQQVTLRCSPKSGHDTVSWYQQALGQGPQFIFQYYEEEERQRGNFPDRFSGHQFPNYSSELNVNALLLGDSALYLCASSLSSVAVYGIQYFGAGTRLSVL.

The chain combines TRBV20-1 with TRBJ2-1, with 13 bases fitting TRBD2. The CDR3 is 18 amino acids. The junction had 14 bases not matched to a gene; V was cut back by 4 bases and J by 5 bases. Germline V CDR1 and CDR2: DFQATT, SNEGSKA (reference sequence). CDR3 coding DNA: TGCAGTGCTAAACCTTACCTGACTAGCGGGAGGACGGACAATGAGCAGTTCTTC. Protein product: CSAKPYLTSGRTDNEQFF.

As to this clonotype: One junction end disagrees with the germline gene, perhaps due to a read error. This chain links TRBV18 with TRBJ1-5; perhaps TRBD1 as D (6 bases). The CDR3 has 15 amino acids. CDR1 KGHSH and CDR2 LQKENI come from the germline V gene. CDR3 region: CASSPAGASNQPRHF. The CDR3 DNA reads as TGTGCCAGCTCACCGGCGGGGGCAAGCAATCAGCCCCGGCATTTT.

The V gene is TRBV2, the J gene TRBJ2-7, with no clear D. Trimming shortened V by 8 bases and J by 0 bases, and 8 bases separated the two germline ends. Germline CDR1 and CDR2: SNHLY and FYNNEI. The CDR3 contains 12 residues. DNA for the CDR3: TGTGCCAGCGGAGTAAGCTCCTACGAGCAGTACTTC. Translating it yields CASGVSSYEQYF.

V gene TRBV28 combines with J gene TRBJ2-3; D may match TRBD1 or TRBD2 (5 bases each). The V end lost 3 bases, the J end lost 2 bases, and 9 bases lay between the germline ends. This CDR3 contains 14 residues. Germline V gene sequence: CDR1 MDHEN, CDR2 SYDVKM. The CDR3 DNA reads as TGTGCCAGCAGTTTTGTGGGGGTCACAGATACGCAGTATTTT. Protein sequence: CASSFVGVTDTQYF.

This clonotype has just a few counts. The chain uses TRBV7-2 and TRBJ1-2; 9 bases fit TRBD1. The CDR3 has 15 residues. The V segment lost 5 bases and the J segment 7 bases; nucleotides outside the gene matches: 11. Germline CDR1 SGHTA, CDR2 FQGNSA. CDR3 loop: CASSKTLTGGGGYTF. CDR3 bases: TGTGCCAGCAGCAAAACTCTGACAGGGGGTGGTGGCTACACCTTC.

There are a few counts of this clonotype. The chain uses TRBV28 and TRBJ2-2; the D gene is possibly TRBD1 (6 bases). Trimming pared 7 bases from V and 0 bases from J, leaving 9 bases between. Germline V gene lookup returns CDR1 MDHEN and CDR2 SYDVKM. CDR3 length equals 14 residues. This CDR3 is CASIWTANTGELFF. The CDR3 nucleotides read TGTGCCAGCATTTGGACAGCGAACACCGGGGAGCTGTTTTTT.

The sample holds a few counts of this clonotype. The V call is TRBV7-2, the J call TRBJ2-3; D might be TRBD2 (6 bases). V shed 1 base and J shed 5 bases, with 10 bases lying between them. This CDR3 region has 14 residues. Germline V gene lookup returns CDR1 SGHTA and CDR2 FQGNSA. The CDR3 here is CASSLGPGEDTQYF. CDR3 sequence (DNA): TGTGCCAGCAGCTTAGGGCCGGGGGAAGATACGCAGTATTTT.

In this sample, this clonotype turned up many times. The J gene is TRBJ1-2, the V gene TRBV5-1, with 8 bases that match TRBD1. The V gene's germline CDR1 is SGHRS and CDR2 YFSETQ. The CDR3 totals 14 residues. Trimming removed 3 bases from V and 5 bases from J; junction bases left unmatched: 6. CDR3 DNA sequence: TGCGCCAGCAGCTGGACAGGGCAAACTTATGGCTACACCTTC. Translated, it gives CASSWTGQTYGYTF.

This chain joins TRBV7-2 and TRBJ2-2, with 10 bases matching TRBD1. The CDR3 loop spans 16 amino acids. CDR1 SGHTA and CDR2 FQGNSA come from the germline V gene. V shed 5 bases and J 4 bases; nucleotides not matched to a gene: 7. The CDR3, as DNA: TGTGCCAGCAGCCCCAGGACAGGGGGGACCACCGGGGAGCTGTTTTTT. Encoded protein: CASSPRTGGTTGELFF.

This clonotype was observed many times. This chain joins TRBV7-9 and TRBJ2-2, with unresolved D. This CDR3 has 13 residues. Trimming removed 4 bases at V and 7 bases at J, with 10 bases between. The germline V gene encodes CDR1 SEHNR and CDR2 FQNEAQ (reference sequence). This CDR3 is CASSSLSSGELFF. The CDR3, as DNA: TGTGCCAGCAGCTCGCTCTCCAGCGGGGAGCTGTTTTTT.

This clonotype has just a few counts. The rearrangement links TRBV28 to TRBJ2-3, with a tentative D call TRBD2 (5 bases). Germline V CDR1 and CDR2: MDHEN, SYDVKM. The CDR3 runs 11 residues. Deletions cut 2 bases from V and 9 bases from J, with 6 bases between. The CDR3 coding sequence is TGTGCCAGCAGTTTACGCGGGACGCAGTATTTT. Encoded protein: CASSLRGTQYF. The whole variable domain, remainder taken from reference TRBV28 and TRBJ2-3, is DVKVTQSSRYLVKRTGEKVFLECVQDMDHENMFWYRQDPGLGLRLIYFSYDVKMKEKGDIPEGYSVSREKKERFSLILESASTNQTSMYLCASSLRGTQYFGPGTRLTVL.

This clonotype turned up a few times. The chain carries TRBV7-6 and TRBJ2-1; 10 positions agree with TRBD1. V lost 3 bases, J lost 0 bases, and 11 bases stayed unmatched. This CDR3 has 19 residues. Germline loops: CDR1 SGHVS, CDR2 FNYEAQ. CDR3 sequence reads: CASSFSGTGEWSSYNEQFF. Written as DNA, the CDR3 is TGTGCCAGCAGCTTCTCCGGGACAGGGGAATGGAGCTCCTACAATGAGCAGTTCTTC.

This clonotype has at least ten counts. V gene TRBV29-1 combines with J gene TRBJ2-1; D not certain. The CDR3 length is 14 residues. Trimming removed 5 bases from V and 10 bases from J, with 21 bases in between. In germline, CDR1 is SQVTM, CDR2 ANQGSEA. In DNA form, the CDR3 reads TGCAGCGTTTCTCAGGCCCTCACATCGGCCGAGCAGTTCTTC. Amino acids: CSVSQALTSAEQFF.

The chain carries TRBV5-6 and TRBJ2-3, with D tentatively TRBD2 (6 bases). Germline V gene data show CDR1 as SGHDT and CDR2 as YYEEEE. V lost 0 bases and J lost 9, with 11 bases in between. The CDR3 totals 13 residues. In DNA, the CDR3 is TGTGCCAGCAGCTTGGCTGGGGACTTCACGCAGTATTTT. This encodes CASSLAGDFTQYF.

This clonotype was seen many times. A junction end diverges from the germline sequence, so it may reflect a read error. The V call is TRBV3-1, the J call TRBJ2-5; D unresolved. There are 10 residues in the CDR3. The germline V gene encodes CDR1 LGHDT and CDR2 YNNKEL (reference sequence). This CDR3 is CASRQETQYF. CDR3 DNA sequence: TGTGCCAGCAGACAAGAGACCCAGTACTTC.